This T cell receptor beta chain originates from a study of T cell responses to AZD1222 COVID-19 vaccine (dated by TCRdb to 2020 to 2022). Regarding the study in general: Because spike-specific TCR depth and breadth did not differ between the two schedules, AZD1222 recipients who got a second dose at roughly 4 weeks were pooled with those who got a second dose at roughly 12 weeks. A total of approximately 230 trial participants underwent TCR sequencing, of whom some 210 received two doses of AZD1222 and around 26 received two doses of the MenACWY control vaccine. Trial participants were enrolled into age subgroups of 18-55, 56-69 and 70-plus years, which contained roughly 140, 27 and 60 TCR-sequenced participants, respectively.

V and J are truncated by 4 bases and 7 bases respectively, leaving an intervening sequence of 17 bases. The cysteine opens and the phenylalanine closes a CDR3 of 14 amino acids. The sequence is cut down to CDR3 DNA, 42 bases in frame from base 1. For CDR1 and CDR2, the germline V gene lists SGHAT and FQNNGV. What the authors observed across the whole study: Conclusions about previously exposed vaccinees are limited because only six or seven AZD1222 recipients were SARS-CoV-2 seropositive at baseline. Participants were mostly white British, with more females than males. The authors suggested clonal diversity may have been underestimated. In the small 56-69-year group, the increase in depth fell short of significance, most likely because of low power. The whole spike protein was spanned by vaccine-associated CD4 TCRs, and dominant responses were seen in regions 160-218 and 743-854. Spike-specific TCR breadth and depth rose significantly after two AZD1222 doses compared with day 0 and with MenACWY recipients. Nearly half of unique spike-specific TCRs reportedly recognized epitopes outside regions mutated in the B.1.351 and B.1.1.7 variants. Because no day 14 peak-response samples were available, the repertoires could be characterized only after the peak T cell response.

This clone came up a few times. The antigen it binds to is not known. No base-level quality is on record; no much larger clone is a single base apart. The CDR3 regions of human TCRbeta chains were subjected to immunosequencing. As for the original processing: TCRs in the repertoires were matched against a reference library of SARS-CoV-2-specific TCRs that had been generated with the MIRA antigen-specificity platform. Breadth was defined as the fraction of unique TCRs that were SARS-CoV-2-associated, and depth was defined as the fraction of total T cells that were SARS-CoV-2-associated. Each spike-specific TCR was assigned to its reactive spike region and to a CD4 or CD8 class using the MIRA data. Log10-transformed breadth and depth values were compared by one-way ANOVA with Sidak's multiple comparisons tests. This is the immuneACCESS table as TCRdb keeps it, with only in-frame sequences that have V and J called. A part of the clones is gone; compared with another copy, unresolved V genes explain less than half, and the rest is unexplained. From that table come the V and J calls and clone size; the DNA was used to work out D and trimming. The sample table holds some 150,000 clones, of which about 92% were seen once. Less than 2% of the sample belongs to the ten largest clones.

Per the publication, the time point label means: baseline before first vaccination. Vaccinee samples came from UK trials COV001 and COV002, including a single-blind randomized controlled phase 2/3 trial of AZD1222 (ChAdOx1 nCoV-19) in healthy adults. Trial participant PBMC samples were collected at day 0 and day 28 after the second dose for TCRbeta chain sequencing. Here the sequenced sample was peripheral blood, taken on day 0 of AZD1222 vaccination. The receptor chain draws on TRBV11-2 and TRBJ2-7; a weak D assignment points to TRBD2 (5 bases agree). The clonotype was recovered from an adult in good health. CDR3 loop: CASSSNPTDWEQYF. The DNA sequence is TGTGCCAGCAGCTCTAATCCGACGGACTGGGAGCAGTACTTC.